There are many counts of the clone carrying this TCR beta chain. Germline assignment: CDR1 KGHDR and CDR2 SFDVKD. Trimming pared 5 bases from V and 4 bases from J, leaving 14 bases between. The CDR3 consists of 16 residues. The data are from a study of T cells in Graves' hyperthyroidism and ophthalmopathy. Authors of the study amplified TCR beta CDR3 regions from RNA transcripts. Using the HTBI primer set, a first-round RT-PCR was run on the TCR CDR3. MiXCR, run by TCRdb on the multiplex PCR reads, gives a single entry per CDR3 protein. The sample has approximately 610,000 distinct CDR3 sequences; approximately 14% are singletons.

Material for sequencing was blood. The gene calls are TRBV24-1 and TRBJ2-6; possibly TRBD1 for D (6 bases). This sequence originates from a woman in her thirties or forties with Graves' ophthalmopathy. The CDR3 loop reads CATSALTGTGANVLTF. The CDR3 nucleotides read TGTGCCACCAGTGCCCTCACAGGGACCGGGGCCAACGTCCTGACTTTC.